This TCR beta chain was sequenced in a study of cytomegalovirus exposure and HLA in healthy donors. The CDR3 is made up of 16 amino acids. 60 Vbeta and 13 Jbeta primers were used in PCR. The table came from immunoSEQ multiplex PCR; TCRdb's copy has only in-frame clones and leaves some out. The table has 95,000 to 100,000 clones, under 80% seen once. The specimen was PBMCs. The sequence was collected from a man aged 35 to 55 in good health and CMV-seronegative. The chain uses TRBV21-1 and TRBJ1-1. TRBV21-1 is listed as a pseudogene. CDR3 region: CASSKGARRENTEAFF. The CDR3 bases are TGTGCCAGCAGCAAAGGGGCGAGACGGGAGAACACTGAAGCTTTCTTT.